This is a list of T cell receptor beta chains from one sample in a study of T cell repertoires in cytomegalovirus infection. Which antigens these TCRs recognize remains unknown. Using its own MiXCR run on the reads, TCRdb lists one record per CDR3 protein. The table includes about 770,000 distinct CDR3 sequences, just under 30% detected once. The specimen was cultured CD8+ T cells from PBMCs, collected from culture after CMV antigen stimulation. Receptors originate from a human donor in good health (CMV status not recorded). Some clones in this sample may be carry-over from other donors' samples. Each CDR3 is given with its conserved first and last residue. The D gene is left open where the match is weak. Clone size is given for some rows only: seen once, a few or many times, or a class if the clone is expanded.

TRBV2	TRBJ2-4	-	-	TGTGCCAGCAGTGAGTTGGGGGGCGCAGCCAAAAACATTCAGTACTTC	CASSELGGAAKNIQYF
TRBV27	TRBJ1-4	-	-	TGTGCCAGCAGTTTAGGGGTAACAACTAATGAAAAACTGTTTTTT	CASSLGVTTNEKLFF
TRBV7-6	TRBJ2-1	TRBD2	few	TGTGCCAGCAGCTTAAGACTAGCGGGGGGCTCTGTTTACAATGAGCAGTTCTTC	CASSLRLAGGSVYNEQFF
TRBV4-3	TRBJ2-1	-	-	TGCGCCAGCAGCTATTGGACCGAACGGCAGTTCTTC	CASSYWTERQFF
TRBV5-6	TRBJ1-5	-	-	TGTGCCAGCAGCCTTGGTTGGGGTAGCAATCAGCCCCAGCATTTT	CASSLGWGSNQPQHF
TRBV2	TRBJ2-5	TRBD1	few	TGTGCCAGCAGTGAAGTCCGCCGGGACAGGGAAAAAGAGACCCAGTACTTC	CASSEVRRDREKETQYF
TRBV19	TRBJ1-1	-	once	TGTGCCAGTCTTCCTCAGGGGACGCCGGTGGGCACTGAAGCTTTCTTT	CASLPQGTPVGTEAFF
TRBV6-2/TRBV6-3	TRBJ2-5	-	few	TGTGCCAGCAGTTTCGATCCGGCGGAGGGGCAGCAAGAGACCCAGTACTTC	CASSFDPAEGQQETQYF
TRBV6-6	TRBJ2-7	TRBD1	-	TGTGCCAGCAGTTCACTCCCGGGACAGGGCTACGAGCAGTACTTC	CASSSLPGQGYEQYF
TRBV7-9	TRBJ2-1	-	-	TGTGCCAGCCAATGGGGTAATGAGCAGTTCTTC	CASQWGNEQFF
TRBV29-1	TRBJ1-1	-	few	TGCAGCGTTGCCGAGGGCTCCGTCACTGAAGCTTTCTTT	CSVAEGSVTEAFF
TRBV12-3/TRBV12-4	TRBJ2-7	-	-	TGTGCCAGCAGTTCCCCCGACGAAACATGGGACGAGCAGTACTTC	CASSSPDETWDEQYF
TRBV6-5	TRBJ1-4	-	-	TGTGCCAGCAGTCACCGACAGAGTAATGAAAAACTGTTTTTT	CASSHRQSNEKLFF
TRBV7-9	TRBJ2-3	-	many	TGTGCCAGCCAGGGTTCAGATACGCAGTATTTT	CASQGSDTQYF
TRBV6-1	TRBJ2-1	-	-	TGTGCCAGCAGTGAAAGGTGGGGCAATGAGCAGTTCTTC	CASSERWGNEQFF
TRBV7-7	TRBJ2-5	-	-	TGTGCTAGCAGCTTGGGCCTCTCGATGCAAGAGACCCAGTACTTC	CASSLGLSMQETQYF
TRBV5-6	TRBJ2-5	TRBD2	few	TGTGCCAGCAGCGGGGGACTACCCGACTGGGAGACCCAGTACTTC	CASSGGLPDWETQYF
TRBV6-5	TRBJ1-5	-	-	TGTGCCAGCAGTCCAGGTCCCCCCCGGGGCAATCAGCCCCAGCATTTT	CASSPGPPRGNQPQHF
TRBV7-9	TRBJ2-5	-	few	TGTGCCAGCAGATCACCCGGGACAAAAGAGACCCAGTACTTC	CASRSPGTKETQYF
TRBV27	TRBJ1-2	-	few	TGTGCCAGCAGGGCCACCGCAGGGTTCTATGGCTACACCTTC	CASRATAGFYGYTF
TRBV6-1	TRBJ1-1	TRBD1	few	TGTGCCAGCAGTGAAGGGGAGGGGGCCACTGAAGCTTTCTTT	CASSEGEGATEAFF
TRBV27	TRBJ1-2	-	-	TGTGCCAGCAGTTTATCGAGCGGGTTTCGAAACTATGGCTACACCTTC	CASSLSSGFRNYGYTF
TRBV20-1	TRBJ2-7	-	-	TGCAGTGCTAGGGGGGTGAGCTCCTACGAGCAGTACTTC	CSARGVSSYEQYF
TRBV7-8	TRBJ2-5	-	few	TGTGCCAGCAGCCTTACTAGAACTGGCGAGACCCAGTACTTC	CASSLTRTGETQYF
TRBV28	TRBJ1-5	-	many	TGTGCCAGCAGTTTCCTTTTAGGACAGCATAGCAATCAGCCCCAGCATTTT	CASSFLLGQHSNQPQHF
TRBV5-5	TRBJ2-1	TRBD1	-	TGTGCCAGCAGCTTGGGAGGGGCAGGGGGCAATGAGCAGTTCTTC	CASSLGGAGGNEQFF
TRBV4-1	TRBJ2-7	-	-	TGCGCCAGCAGCCAGCTAGTCCGATACGAGCAGTACTTC	CASSQLVRYEQYF
TRBV24-1	TRBJ2-1	-	-	TGTGCCACCAGTTTCGGGGGTAGGAATGAGCAGTTCTTC	CATSFGGRNEQFF
TRBV25-1	TRBJ1-2	TRBD1	few	TGTGCCACCTGGGACAGGGGGAAGGTTGGGGGGTACTATGGCTACACCTTC	CATWDRGKVGGYYGYTF
TRBV6-5	TRBJ1-3	TRBD1	-	TGTGCCAGCAGTTTCACCGGGACAGGCTACCACCTCTCTGGAAACACCATATATTTT	CASSFTGTGYHLSGNTIYF
TRBV10-3	TRBJ2-2	TRBD1	few	TGTGCCATCAGTGACCCCGGACAGGGGGGGAACACCGGGGAGCTGTTTTTT	CAISDPGQGGNTGELFF
TRBV6-1	TRBJ2-3	TRBD2	once	TGTGCCAGCAGTAGAGCGGGGGAAGGAGCAGATACGCAGTATTTT	CASSRAGEGADTQYF
TRBV27	TRBJ1-1	-	few	TGTGCCAGCAGTTTATCAGGGGCGAGGGAAGGTTTCTTT	CASSLSGAREGFF
TRBV19	TRBJ2-2	-	-	TGTGCCAGTAGTGTGGGCAGGGGTAACACCGGGGAGCTGTTTTTT	CASSVGRGNTGELFF
TRBV19	TRBJ1-3	-	-	TGTGCCAGTCAACTGTGGTGGCAGGACGGAAACACCATATATTTT	CASQLWWQDGNTIYF
TRBV7-8	TRBJ2-3	TRBD1	many	TGTGCCAGCAGCTCGACAGGGGGTGGCACAGATACGCAGTATTTT	CASSSTGGGTDTQYF
TRBV28	TRBJ2-1	TRBD2	few	TGTGCCAGCATACTCAGCGGGGGTCCTGAGCGTGAGCAGTTCTTC	CASILSGGPEREQFF
TRBV12-3/TRBV12-4	TRBJ1-3	-	few	TGTGCCAGCAGTTTTGCCCCCTGGCCCATATATTTT	CASSFAPWPIYF
TRBV19	TRBJ2-1	TRBD2	-	TGTGCCAGTAGTATGGAACTAGCGGGGGGGCCGGGTTTGAATGAGCAGTTCTTC	CASSMELAGGPGLNEQFF
TRBV4-1	TRBJ2-1	TRBD2	-	TGCGCCAGCAGCCAAGGATCCAGCGGGGGGTACAATGAGCAGTTCTTC	CASSQGSSGGYNEQFF
TRBV14	TRBJ1-4	-	few	TGTGCCAGCAGCCAAGGTCCAACAGCGCGACTGTTTTTT	CASSQGPTARLFF
TRBV7-9	TRBJ1-6	-	few	TGTGCCAGCAGCTCCCTCCGGGACACTGTTCCAACCCTCCACTTT	CASSSLRDTVPTLHF
TRBV7-8	TRBJ2-1	-	many	TGTGCCAGCAGCTATACCACCCGGAGGGGGGCGGGTGAGCAGTTCTTC	CASSYTTRRGAGEQFF
TRBV7-2	TRBJ2-1	TRBD2	-	TGTGCCAGCAGCGAGGGAGTAGCGGGGTCGTCAGCGGAGCAGTTCTTC	CASSEGVAGSSAEQFF
TRBV7-2	TRBJ2-7	-	-	TGTGCCAGCAGCCCGGGGGTAGGACCCTACGAGCAGTACTTC	CASSPGVGPYEQYF
TRBV11-2	TRBJ2-2	TRBD1	-	TGTGCCAGCAGCCCATCCCCCGACAGGGTCAACACCGGGGAGCTGTTTTTT	CASSPSPDRVNTGELFF
TRBV5-5	TRBJ1-5	-	few	TGTGCCAGCAGCCTTTCAGGGAATAACAATCAGCCCCAGCATTTT	CASSLSGNNNQPQHF
TRBV3-1	TRBJ2-7	TRBD2	once	TGTGCCAGCAGCCAAGATTCTAGCGGTTACTACGAGCAGTACTTC	CASSQDSSGYYEQYF
TRBV7-6	TRBJ2-5	-	-	TGTGCCAGCAGCCCTAGAATAGAGACCCAGTACTTC	CASSPRIETQYF
TRBV24-1	TRBJ1-2	-	many	TGTGCCACCAGTGATACGACAGGTTATGGCTACACCTTC	CATSDTTGYGYTF
TRBV10-2	TRBJ2-5	TRBD1	few	TGCGCCAGCAGTGAGTCGGGGACAGGGCAGGTGACCCAGTACTTC	CASSESGTGQVTQYF
TRBV6-1	TRBJ1-6	-	-	TGTGCCAGCAGTTCCGGCGAGGGGGTGTCACCCCTCCACTTT	CASSSGEGVSPLHF
TRBV20-1	TRBJ1-2	TRBD1	once	TGCAGTGCTAGCGGGACAGGGCCGGGATATGGCTACACCTTC	CSASGTGPGYGYTF
TRBV10-3	TRBJ2-3	TRBD2	-	TGTGCCATCAGTGAGCTAGCGGGGGACACAGATACGCAGTATTTT	CAISELAGDTDTQYF
TRBV7-8	TRBJ2-5	-	many	TGTGCTAGCAGCTTAGAGGGGGAAGAGACCCAGTACTTC	CASSLEGEETQYF
TRBV5-1	TRBJ2-1	TRBD1	-	TGCGCCAGCAGCCCCGGGACAGGGGTGGATGAGCAGTTCTTC	CASSPGTGVDEQFF
TRBV6-5	TRBJ1-6	-	few	TGTGCCAGCAGTTACTCGGCGGTCGGCTCACCCCTCCACTTT	CASSYSAVGSPLHF
TRBV5-6	TRBJ2-1	TRBD2	few	TGTGCCAGCAGCTCGGGGGGGCCGGGTGAGCAGTTCTTC	CASSSGGPGEQFF
TRBV20-1	TRBJ1-5	-	-	TGCAGTGCTAGAGATTATTCGGGTAGCAATCAGCCCCAGCATTTT	CSARDYSGSNQPQHF
TRBV7-6	TRBJ2-3	TRBD1	-	TGTGCCAGCAGCTGGAGTTCCGGGACAGGGGGCACAGATACGCAGTATTTT	CASSWSSGTGGTDTQYF